A single sample gave rise to the 29 T cell receptor beta chains below, sequenced in a study of molecular identifiers for immune sequencing clone quantification. TCRdb passed the PCR reads through MiXCR, listing each CDR3 protein once. The sample lists about 630,000 distinct CDR3 sequences, roughly 23% seen once, with 0.6% to 0.9% in the top ten. The sample consisted of naive CD8+ T cells from blood, with Jurkat cell RNA spiked in. Subset: FACS-sorted CD8+CD4-CCR7+CD45RA+ naive T cells. The receptors shown here come from a human donor in good health. Some libraries in this study had Jurkat cell RNA spiked in.

This clonotype occurred many times. This sequence joins TRBV4-1 and TRBJ1-1; 8 nucleotides align to TRBD1. The CDR3 length is 14 residues. The germline V gene has CDR1 MGHRA and CDR2 YSYEKL. The junction had 4 bases not matched to a gene; V was cut back by 1 base and J by 6 bases. The CDR3 nucleotides are TGCGCCAGCAGCCAAGTACAGGGGGACCCTGAAGCTTTCTTT. It yields the protein CASSQVQGDPEAFF.

This clonotype showed up just a few times. The chain has TRBV6-2 or TRBV6-3 and TRBJ1-5; D not certain. CDR1 and CDR2 from the germline V gene are MNHEY and SVGEGT. The CDR3 contains 15 residues. Trimming removed 2 bases at V and 0 bases at J, with 8 bases between. DNA of the CDR3: TGTGCCAGCAGTTACGCAGATATTAGCAATCAGCCCCAGCATTTT. This encodes CASSYADISNQPQHF.

This clonotype was observed a single time. A much more abundant neighbour one base away suggests this may be a read error. The rearrangement links TRBV6-5 to TRBJ2-5; TRBD2 matches at 9 bases. The CDR3 extends over 15 amino acids. Germline V CDR1 and CDR2: MNHEY, SVGAGI. CDR3 sequence: CASSYGGGVQEPQYF. As DNA, the CDR3 is TGTGCCAGCAGTTACGGCGGGGGGGTTCAAGAGCCCCAGTACTTC.

This clonotype was seen repeatedly, ten times or more. The rearrangement uses TRBV30 and TRBJ2-3; D unclear. CDR1 GTSNPN and CDR2 SVGIG come from the germline V gene (reference sequence). The CDR3 is 15 residues long. V dropped 0 bases and J dropped 0 bases, with 10 bases sitting between them. The DNA for the CDR3 is TGTGCCTGGAGTGTGGCAGTCAGTAGCACAGATACGCAGTATTTT. This encodes CAWSVAVSSTDTQYF.

On this clonotype itself: The germline gene is not matched at one end of the junction; a read error may be the cause. The V and J genes are TRBV6-2 or TRBV6-3 and TRBJ1-1; D not certain. Germline V lookup: CDR1 MNHEY, CDR2 SVGEGT. This CDR3 has 13 residues. DNA for the CDR3: TGTGCCAGCAGTTACCCGGATGCGACTGGAGCTTTCTTT. Protein sequence: CASSYPDATGAFF.

The chain links TRBV27 to TRBJ1-1, with D tentatively TRBD1 (5 bases). CDR1 is MNHEY, CDR2 SMNVEV, per germline (reference sequence). Trimming shortened V by 6 bases and J by 0 bases, and 17 bases separated the two germline ends. The CDR3 loop spans 16 amino acids. CDR3 protein: CASSPEAPGLNTEAFF. DNA for the CDR3: TGTGCCAGCAGCCCGGAGGCTCCAGGGCTGAACACTGAAGCTTTCTTT.

With regard to this clonotype: This could be a read error, since a much larger clone is one nucleotide away. The V and J genes are TRBV4-3 and TRBJ2-7, with D possibly called TRBD1 or TRBD2 (5 bases each). CDR1 and CDR2 from the germline V gene are LGHNA and YSLEER. Deletions cut 1 base from V and 7 bases from J, with 14 bases between. This CDR3 comprises 14 residues. CDR3 sequence (DNA): TGCGCCAGCAGCCAAGCCCGTCAGAGGGGAGAGCAGTACTTC. Protein sequence: CASSQARQRGEQYF.

This clonotype was picked up many times. J is TRBJ1-1 and V is TRBV6-1, with D unclear. V was clipped by 8 bases and J by 13 bases, with 14 bases between them. The CDR3 consists of 10 residues. Germline loops: CDR1 MNHNS, CDR2 SASEGT. CDR3 sequence reads: CASPNLNGFF. The CDR3, as DNA: TGTGCCAGCCCCAATCTGAATGGTTTCTTT.

This clonotype was counted at least ten times. V and J are TRBV9 and TRBJ1-5; no definite D call. The CDR3 totals 15 residues. Germline CDR1 reads SGDLS; CDR2 reads YYNGEE. The V and J ends lost 0 bases and 0 bases respectively, with 7 bases between them. CDR3 bases: TGTGCCAGCAGCGTAGACGGGAATAGCAATCAGCCCCAGCATTTT. This gives the protein CASSVDGNSNQPQHF.

The genes are TRBV27 and TRBJ2-1; tentative D call: TRBD2 (5 bases). The germline CDR1 and CDR2 sequences are MNHEY and SMNVEV (reference sequence). This CDR3 has 12 amino acids. Trimming removed 7 bases at V and 4 bases at J, with 8 bases between. The CDR3 protein is CASKSGYNEQFF. The CDR3 bases are TGTGCCAGCAAAAGCGGATACAATGAGCAGTTCTTC.

In this sample, this clonotype turned up many times. This chain uses TRBV6-2 or TRBV6-3 with TRBJ2-6, with D hard to call. Germline CDR1 is MNHEY and CDR2 is SVGEGT. The CDR3 extends over 15 amino acids. V lost 7 bases to trimming and J lost 4 bases, with 14 bases between them. The CDR3, as DNA: TGTGCCAGCACCATATCTGCTTGGGGGGCCAACGTCCTGACTTTC. Protein sequence: CASTISAWGANVLTF.

In this sample, this clonotype turned up many times. The rearrangement joins TRBV3-1 to TRBJ2-7; D is undetermined. The CDR3 spans 13 residues. Germline-derived CDR1 and CDR2 are LGHDT and YNNKEL (reference sequence). The germline V and J ends were trimmed by 1 base and 3 bases, with 7 bases remaining between them. Here the CDR3 DNA reads TGTGCCAGCAGCCAAGGACCCGGCTACGAGCAGTACTTC. Protein sequence: CASSQGPGYEQYF.

This clonotype was observed at least ten times. J is TRBJ2-7 and V is TRBV6-5, with TRBD1 matching 7 bases. This CDR3 has 14 residues. Germline V CDR1 and CDR2: MNHEY, SVGAGI. The V and J ends lost 0 bases and 2 bases, in that order; junction bases with no gene match: 1. CDR3: CASSYSGQTYEQYF. The CDR3 bases are TGTGCCAGCAGTTACTCGGGACAGACCTACGAGCAGTACTTC.

At least ten counts were recorded for this clonotype. This chain links TRBV5-4 with TRBJ2-7; perhaps TRBD2 as D (6 bases). The CDR3 is made up of 14 amino acids. Between the trimmed V and J ends, which lost 5 bases and 4 bases, there was a span of 16 bases. Looked up from germline, CDR1 is SGHNT and CDR2 is YYREEE (reference sequence). The CDR3 region has the DNA TGTGCCAGCAGTTCAAGGACTACCTTGTACGAGCAGTACTTC. Its translation is CASSSRTTLYEQYF.

The chain recombines TRBV18 with TRBJ2-1, with 7 bases lining up with TRBD1. The germline V gene encodes CDR1 KGHSH and CDR2 LQKENI. Trimming cost V 3 bases and J 5 bases; bases outside gene matches: 10. This CDR3 has 16 amino acids. For the CDR3, the DNA is TGTGCCAGCTCACCCACAGGGGTTCGGCCAAACAATGAGCAGTTCTTC. Amino acid sequence: CASSPTGVRPNNEQFF.

V gene TRBV12-3 or TRBV12-4 combines with J gene TRBJ1-1; D is possibly TRBD1 (6 bases). CDR3 length: 16 residues. Trimming pared 0 bases from V and 0 bases from J, leaving 11 bases between. Here the CDR3 reads CASSLAPEGVNTEAFF. CDR3 sequence (DNA): TGTGCCAGCAGTTTAGCGCCCGAGGGGGTGAACACTGAAGCTTTCTTT.

The V and J genes are TRBV6-2 or TRBV6-3 and TRBJ2-7; no definite D call. V was clipped by 3 bases and J by 0 bases, with 12 bases between them. The CDR3 runs 15 residues. Germline V gene data show CDR1 as MNHEY and CDR2 as SVGEGT. CDR3 region: CASSYLGAHSYEQYF. For the CDR3, the DNA is TGTGCCAGCAGTTATTTGGGCGCACACTCCTACGAGCAGTACTTC.

The rearrangement joins TRBV19 to TRBJ1-1; 7 positions match TRBD1. This CDR3 region has 13 residues. Germline CDR1 reads LNHDA; CDR2 reads SQIVND (reference sequence). The J segment lost 4 bases and the V segment lost 5 bases, leaving 4 bases of the junction unmatched. CDR3 sequence: CASSPGQTTEAFF. Here the CDR3 DNA reads TGTGCCAGTAGTCCGGGACAGACCACTGAAGCTTTCTTT.

This clonotype came up many times. This chain links TRBV7-7 with TRBJ2-5; the D call may be TRBD1 or TRBD2 (5 bases each). Per germline, CDR1 SSHAT and CDR2 FNYEAQ (reference sequence). The CDR3 runs to 16 residues. Between the trimmed V and J ends, which lost 4 bases and 3 bases, there was a span of 18 bases. The CDR3 DNA reads as TGTGCCAGCAGCTACTCAACCGGGACCGCCGAAGAGACCCAGTACTTC. It specifies CASSYSTGTAEETQYF.

A word on this clonotype: A read error is possible here, since a much larger clone lies one base away. Here the CDR3 DNA reads TGCAGTGCTAGAGATGTTGGGGTGAACCCTGAAGCTTTCTTT. It encodes CSARDVGVNPEAFF. The rearrangement joins TRBV20-1 to TRBJ1-1; no clear D gene. This CDR3 is built from 14 residues. Germline V gene data show CDR1 as DFQATT and CDR2 as SNEGSKA (reference sequence).

The sample holds many counts of this clonotype. The chain recombines TRBV20-1 with TRBJ2-7; 11 bases match TRBD2. V was clipped by 6 bases and J by 0 bases; unmatched bases: 4. This CDR3 is built from 14 residues. From germline, CDR1 is DFQATT and CDR2 SNEGSKA (reference sequence). Written as DNA, the CDR3 is TGCAGTGCCCTGGGACTAGCGGTCTCCTACGAGCAGTACTTC. The encoded protein is CSALGLAVSYEQYF.

V is TRBV6-5 and J is TRBJ2-5; 10 bases map to TRBD2. The CDR3 contains 14 residues. CDR1 and CDR2 (germline): MNHEY, SVGAGI. V was pared by 6 bases and J by 7 bases, with 8 bases of the junction left unmatched. The CDR3 reads CASSPGLAMGTQYF. CDR3 nucleotide sequence: TGTGCCAGCAGCCCGGGACTAGCGATGGGGACCCAGTACTTC.

The chain links TRBV6-2 or TRBV6-3 to TRBJ2-2; TRBD2 matches at 12 bases. This CDR3 contains 22 residues. After removal of 1 base from V and 0 bases from J, the junction contained 15 bases not matched to a gene. Germline loops: CDR1 MNHEY, CDR2 SVGEGT. The DNA of the CDR3 is TGTGCCAGCAGTTACTTATTTTCTGCCCCGAGGACTAGCGGGGCGAACACCGGGGAGCTGTTTTTT. Protein: CASSYLFSAPRTSGANTGELFF.

This clonotype was recorded at least ten times. The rearrangement joins TRBV4-1 to TRBJ1-3; D is unresolved. Per the germline V gene, CDR1 is MGHRA and CDR2 is YSYEKL. The CDR3 covers 17 residues. The V gene lost 0 bases and the J gene lost 0 bases, with 12 bases spanning the gap. CDR3 sequence (DNA): TGCGCCAGCAGCCAAGAATTGGGGTCGGGCTCTGGAAACACCATATATTTT. It specifies CASSQELGSGSGNTIYF.

Turning to this clonotype: This clone may be a read error of a much larger clone one base away. V and J are TRBV6-6 and TRBJ2-5, with 7 bases matching TRBD1. This CDR3 region has 14 residues. CDR1 and CDR2 (germline): MNHNY, SVGAGI (reference sequence). CDR3 sequence reads: CASSPTGQQEAQYF. The CDR3 DNA reads TGTGCCAGCAGTCCCACGGGACAGCAAGAGGCCCAGTACTTC.

The chain joins TRBV27 to TRBJ1-2; maybe TRBD1 (5 bases). The CDR3 loop spans 14 amino acids. Trimming stripped 6 bases from V and 4 bases from J, with 15 bases between. CDR1 and CDR2 (germline): MNHEY, SMNVEV (reference sequence). CDR3 coding DNA: TGTGCCAGCAGCCGGGACGGAAATAGCTATGGCTACACCTTC. It translates to CASSRDGNSYGYTF.

This clonotype was seen a handful of times. This chain connects TRBV6-5 to TRBJ2-1, with TRBD2 identical over 10 bases. The CDR3 has 16 residues. After removal of 4 bases from V and 6 bases from J, the junction contained 9 bases not matched to a gene. In germline, CDR1 is MNHEY, CDR2 SVGAGI. The DNA of the CDR3 is TGTGCCAGCAGTTCCTCCCTAGCGGGAGCCCCCAATGAGCAGTTCTTC. It codes for CASSSSLAGAPNEQFF.

This clonotype appeared a few times. J is TRBJ2-3 and V is TRBV20-1, with D uncertain. The germline V gene has CDR1 DFQATT and CDR2 SNEGSKA (reference sequence). Trimming pared 8 bases from V and 1 base from J, leaving 13 bases between. There are 13 residues in the CDR3. DNA for the CDR3: TGCAGTACGACCCTTACTCGCACAGATACGCAGTATTTT. Encoded protein: CSTTLTRTDTQYF.

Remarks on this clonotype: Just one base apart from a much larger clone, this may be a read error. Because the CDR3 is missing its conserved closing phenylalanine or tryptophan, this is likely a read error. The chain carries TRBV20-1 and TRBJ2-3, with D possibly TRBD1 on 6 matching bases. The CDR3 has 16 residues. Germline assignment: CDR1 DFQATT and CDR2 SNEGSKA (reference sequence). Trimming removed 2 bases from V and 4 bases from J, with 19 bases in between. CDR3 coding DNA: TGCAGTGCTAGAAACAGGGATTTCTCAAGCCCAGATACGCAGTATTCT. Translated: CSARNRDFSSPDTQYS.